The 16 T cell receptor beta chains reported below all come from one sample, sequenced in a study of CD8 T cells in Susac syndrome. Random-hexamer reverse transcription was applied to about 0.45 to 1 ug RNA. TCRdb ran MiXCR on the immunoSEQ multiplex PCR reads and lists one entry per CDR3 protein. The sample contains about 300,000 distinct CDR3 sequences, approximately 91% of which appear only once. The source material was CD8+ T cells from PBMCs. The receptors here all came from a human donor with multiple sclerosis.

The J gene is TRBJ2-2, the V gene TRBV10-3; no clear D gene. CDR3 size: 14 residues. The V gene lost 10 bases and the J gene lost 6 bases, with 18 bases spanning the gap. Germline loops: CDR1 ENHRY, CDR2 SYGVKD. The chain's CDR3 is CATSEPLSPGELFF. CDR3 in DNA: TGTGCCACCAGCGAGCCCCTAAGCCCCGGGGAGCTGTTTTTT.

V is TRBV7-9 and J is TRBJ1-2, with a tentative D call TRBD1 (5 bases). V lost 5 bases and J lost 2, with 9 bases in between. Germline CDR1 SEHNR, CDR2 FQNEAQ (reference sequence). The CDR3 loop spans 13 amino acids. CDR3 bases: TGTGCCAGCAGCCGGCCAGGGAACTATGGCTACACCTTC. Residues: CASSRPGNYGYTF.

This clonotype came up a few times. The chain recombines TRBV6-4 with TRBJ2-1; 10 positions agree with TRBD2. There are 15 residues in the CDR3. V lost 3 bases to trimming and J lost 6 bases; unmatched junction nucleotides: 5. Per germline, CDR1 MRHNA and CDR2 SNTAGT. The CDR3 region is CASSELAGGPNEQFF. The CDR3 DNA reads TGTGCCAGCAGTGAATTAGCGGGAGGCCCCAATGAGCAGTTCTTC.

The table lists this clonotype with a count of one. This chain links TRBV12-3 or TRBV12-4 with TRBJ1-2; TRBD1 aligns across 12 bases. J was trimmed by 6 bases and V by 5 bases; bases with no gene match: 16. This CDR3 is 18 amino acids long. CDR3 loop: CASSPPLGTGGKANGYTF. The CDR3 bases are TGTGCCAGCAGTCCCCCACTCGGGACAGGGGGCAAGGCAAATGGCTACACCTTC.

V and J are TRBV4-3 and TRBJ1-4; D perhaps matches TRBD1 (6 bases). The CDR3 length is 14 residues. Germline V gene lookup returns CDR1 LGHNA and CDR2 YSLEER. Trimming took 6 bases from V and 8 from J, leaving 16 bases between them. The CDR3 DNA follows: TGCGCCAGCAGTCCAGGGGCGGGGTGGGAAAAACTGTTTTTT. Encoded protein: CASSPGAGWEKLFF.

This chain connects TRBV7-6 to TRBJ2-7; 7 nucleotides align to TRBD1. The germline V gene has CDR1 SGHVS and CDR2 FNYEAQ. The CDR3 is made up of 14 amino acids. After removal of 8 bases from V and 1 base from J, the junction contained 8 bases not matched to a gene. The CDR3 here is CASVQDRQSYEQYF. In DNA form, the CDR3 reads TGTGCCAGCGTCCAGGACAGGCAATCCTACGAGCAGTACTTC. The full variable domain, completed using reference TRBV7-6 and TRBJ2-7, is GAGVSQSPRYKVTKRGQDVALRCDPISGHVSLYWYRQALGQGPEFLTYFNYEAQQDKSGLPNDRFSAERPEGSISTLTIQRTEQRDSAMYRCASVQDRQSYEQYFGPGTRLTVT.

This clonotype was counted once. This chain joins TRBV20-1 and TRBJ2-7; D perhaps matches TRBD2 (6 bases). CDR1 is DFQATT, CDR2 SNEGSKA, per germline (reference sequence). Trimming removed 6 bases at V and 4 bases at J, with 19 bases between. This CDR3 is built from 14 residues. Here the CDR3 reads CSAPRDGRKYEQYF. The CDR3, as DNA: TGCAGTGCCCCAAGAGACGGGAGAAAATACGAGCAGTACTTC.

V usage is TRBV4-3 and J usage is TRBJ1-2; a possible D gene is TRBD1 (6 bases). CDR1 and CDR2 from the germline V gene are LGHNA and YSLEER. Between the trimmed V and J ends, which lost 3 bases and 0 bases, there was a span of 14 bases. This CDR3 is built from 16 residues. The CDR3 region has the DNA TGCGCCAGCAGCCAGATTTCAGGGGCTGCTAACTATGGCTACACCTTC. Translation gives CASSQISGAANYGYTF.

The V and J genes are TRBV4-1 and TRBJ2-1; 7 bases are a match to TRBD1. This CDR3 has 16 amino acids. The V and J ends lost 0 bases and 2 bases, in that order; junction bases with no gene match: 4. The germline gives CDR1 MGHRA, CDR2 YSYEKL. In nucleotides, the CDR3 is TGCGCCAGCAGCCAAGACACCGGGACAGCCTACAATGAGCAGTTCTTC. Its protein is CASSQDTGTAYNEQFF.

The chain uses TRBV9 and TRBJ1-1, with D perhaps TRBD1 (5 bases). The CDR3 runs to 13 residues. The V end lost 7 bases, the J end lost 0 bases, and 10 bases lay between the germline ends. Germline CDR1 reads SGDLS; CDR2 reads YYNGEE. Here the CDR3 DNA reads TGTGCCAGCGCGCCGGACATGAACACTGAAGCTTTCTTT. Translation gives CASAPDMNTEAFF.

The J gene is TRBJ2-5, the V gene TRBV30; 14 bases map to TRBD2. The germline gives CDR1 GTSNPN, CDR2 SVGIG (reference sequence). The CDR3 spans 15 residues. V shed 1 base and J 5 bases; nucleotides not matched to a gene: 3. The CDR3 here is CAWSAGLAGVETQYF. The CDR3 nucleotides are TGTGCCTGGAGTGCGGGACTAGCGGGAGTGGAGACCCAGTACTTC.

The CDR3 is CASSLPRTGGALGETQYF. CDR3 DNA: TGTGCCAGCAGCTTACCGAGGACAGGGGGCGCCTTAGGGGAGACCCAGTACTTC. V is TRBV7-9 and J is TRBJ2-5, with 11 bases lining up with TRBD1. CDR1 and CDR2 from the germline V gene are SEHNR and FQNEAQ (reference sequence). There are 18 residues in the CDR3. The V gene end was trimmed by 2 bases and the J gene end by 5 bases; junction bases not matched to a gene: 13.

The CDR3 here is CASSFGGDTGELFF. The DNA for the CDR3 is TGTGCCAGCAGCTTCGGAGGCGACACCGGGGAGCTGTTTTTT. The chain carries TRBV5-5 and TRBJ2-2; TRBD2 might be the D (5 bases). This CDR3 is built from 14 residues. V lost 2 bases to trimming and J lost 3 bases, with 8 bases between them. CDR1 is SGHKS, CDR2 YYEKEE, per germline (reference sequence).

The CDR3 sequence is CASSTMLAEAIQYF. In nucleotides, the CDR3 is TGTGCCAGCAGCACGATGCTAGCGGAGGCCATTCAGTACTTC. V usage is TRBV27 and J usage is TRBJ2-4, with TRBD2 matching 7 bases. The germline V gene encodes CDR1 MNHEY and CDR2 SMNVEV (reference sequence). V was pared by 6 bases and J by 9 bases, with 11 bases of the junction left unmatched. This CDR3 has 14 residues.

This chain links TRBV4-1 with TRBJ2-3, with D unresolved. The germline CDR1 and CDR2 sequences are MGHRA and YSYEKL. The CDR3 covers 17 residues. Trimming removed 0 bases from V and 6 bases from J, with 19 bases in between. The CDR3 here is CASSQDPRSTVGDTQYF. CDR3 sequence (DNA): TGCGCCAGCAGCCAAGATCCCCGCTCGACGGTTGGTGATACGCAGTATTTT.

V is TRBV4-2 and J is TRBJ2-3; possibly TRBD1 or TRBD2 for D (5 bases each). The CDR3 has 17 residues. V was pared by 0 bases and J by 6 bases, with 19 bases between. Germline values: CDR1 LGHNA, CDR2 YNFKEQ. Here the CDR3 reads CASSQEPSPSEGDTQYF. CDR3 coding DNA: TGTGCCAGCAGCCAAGAGCCTAGCCCCTCAGAGGGGGATACGCAGTATTTT.